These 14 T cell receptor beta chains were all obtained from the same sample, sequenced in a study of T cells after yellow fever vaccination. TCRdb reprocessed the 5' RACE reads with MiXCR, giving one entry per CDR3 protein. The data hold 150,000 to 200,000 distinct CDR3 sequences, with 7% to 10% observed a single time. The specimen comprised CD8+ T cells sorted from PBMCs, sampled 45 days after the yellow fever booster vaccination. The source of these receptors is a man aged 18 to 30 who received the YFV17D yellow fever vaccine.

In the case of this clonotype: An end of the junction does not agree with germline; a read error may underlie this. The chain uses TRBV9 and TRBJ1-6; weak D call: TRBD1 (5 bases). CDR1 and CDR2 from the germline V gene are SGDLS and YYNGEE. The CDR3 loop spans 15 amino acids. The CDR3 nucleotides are TGTGCCAGCAGCGTAGAAATTGGTGAGGAGATGGGGGTGACATTT. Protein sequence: CASSVEIGEEMGVTF.

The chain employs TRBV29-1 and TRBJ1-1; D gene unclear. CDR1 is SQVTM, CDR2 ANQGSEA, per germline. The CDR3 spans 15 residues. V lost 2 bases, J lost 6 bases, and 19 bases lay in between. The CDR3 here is CSVETPTRGVPEAFF. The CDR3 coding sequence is TGCAGCGTTGAAACTCCTACGAGAGGAGTCCCTGAAGCTTTCTTT.

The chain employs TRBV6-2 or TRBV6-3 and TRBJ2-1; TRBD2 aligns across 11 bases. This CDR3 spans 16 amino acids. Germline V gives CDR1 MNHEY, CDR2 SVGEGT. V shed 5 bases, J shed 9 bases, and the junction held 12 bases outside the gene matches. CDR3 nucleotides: TGTGCCAGCAGTCGACGGGCGCCTAGCGGGGGGACTGAGCAGTTCTTC. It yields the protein CASSRRAPSGGTEQFF.

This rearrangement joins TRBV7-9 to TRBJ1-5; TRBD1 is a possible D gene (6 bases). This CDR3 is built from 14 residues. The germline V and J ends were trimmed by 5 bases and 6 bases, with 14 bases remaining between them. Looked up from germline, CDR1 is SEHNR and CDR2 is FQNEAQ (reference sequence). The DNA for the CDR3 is TGTGCCAGCAGCCAGACAGGACCGAGTCAGCCCCAGCATTTT. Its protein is CASSQTGPSQPQHF.

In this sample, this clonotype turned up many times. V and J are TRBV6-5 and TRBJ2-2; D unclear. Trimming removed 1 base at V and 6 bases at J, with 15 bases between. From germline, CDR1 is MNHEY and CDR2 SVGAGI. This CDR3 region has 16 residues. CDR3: CASSYWVQPLSGELFF. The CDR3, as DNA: TGTGCCAGCAGTTACTGGGTACAGCCTTTGTCCGGGGAGCTGTTTTTT.

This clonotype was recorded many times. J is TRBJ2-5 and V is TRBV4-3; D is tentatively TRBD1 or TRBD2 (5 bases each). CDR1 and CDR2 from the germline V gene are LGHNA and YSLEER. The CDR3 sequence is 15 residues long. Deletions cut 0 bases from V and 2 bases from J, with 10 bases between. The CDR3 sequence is CASSQDVGDQETQYF. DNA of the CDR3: TGCGCCAGCAGCCAAGATGTGGGGGATCAAGAGACCCAGTACTTC.

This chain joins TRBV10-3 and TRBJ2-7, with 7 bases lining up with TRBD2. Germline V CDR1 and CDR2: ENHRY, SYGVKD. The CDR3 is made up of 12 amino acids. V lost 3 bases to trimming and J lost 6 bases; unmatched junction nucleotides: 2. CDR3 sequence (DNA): TGTGCCATCAGTGACCCGGGGGGCGAGCAGTACTTC. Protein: CAISDPGGEQYF.

As DNA, the CDR3 is TGCAGCGTTGCAGGACTAGCGGGGGCCCCAGATACGCAGTATTTT. Its protein product is CSVAGLAGAPDTQYF. The chain couples TRBV29-1 to TRBJ2-3, with 13 bases lining up with TRBD2. Trimming removed 4 bases from V and 4 bases from J; junction bases left unmatched: 5. The CDR3 has 15 residues. CDR1 SQVTM and CDR2 ANQGSEA come from the germline V gene.

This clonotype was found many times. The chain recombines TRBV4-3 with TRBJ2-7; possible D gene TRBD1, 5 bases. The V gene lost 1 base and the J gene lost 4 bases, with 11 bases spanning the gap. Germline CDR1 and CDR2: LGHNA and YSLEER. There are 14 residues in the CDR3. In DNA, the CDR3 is TGCGCCAGCAGCCAAGTCGCAGGGCGGTACGAGCAGTACTTC. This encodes CASSQVAGRYEQYF.

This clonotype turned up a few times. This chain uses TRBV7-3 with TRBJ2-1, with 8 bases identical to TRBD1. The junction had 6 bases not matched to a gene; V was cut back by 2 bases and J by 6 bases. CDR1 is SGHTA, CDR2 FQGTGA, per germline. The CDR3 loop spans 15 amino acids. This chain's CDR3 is CASSLGTGGSNEQFF. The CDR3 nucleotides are TGTGCCAGCAGCTTAGGGACAGGCGGTAGCAATGAGCAGTTCTTC.

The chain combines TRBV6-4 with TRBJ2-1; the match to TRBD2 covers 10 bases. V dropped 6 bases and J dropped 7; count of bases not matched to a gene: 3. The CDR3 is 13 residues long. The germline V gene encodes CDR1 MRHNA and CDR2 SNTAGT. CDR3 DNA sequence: TGTGCCAGCAGCGGGACTAGCGAGAATGAGCAGTTCTTC. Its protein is CASSGTSENEQFF.

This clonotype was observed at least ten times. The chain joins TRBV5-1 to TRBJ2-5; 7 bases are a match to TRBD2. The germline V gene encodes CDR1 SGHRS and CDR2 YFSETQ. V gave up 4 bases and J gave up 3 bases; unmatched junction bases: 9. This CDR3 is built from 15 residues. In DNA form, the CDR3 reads TGCGCCAGCAGCGGAAGAGCGGGGAGGGAAGAGACCCAGTACTTC. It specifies CASSGRAGREETQYF.

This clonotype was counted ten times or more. The CDR3 region has the DNA TGCGCCAGCAGCCAAGGACACTCATCTGGGGACGAGCAGTACTTC. Its protein product is CASSQGHSSGDEQYF. The rearrangement joins TRBV4-1 to TRBJ2-7; D remains ambiguous. This CDR3 spans 15 amino acids. V was clipped by 1 base and J by 5 bases, with 15 bases between them. CDR1 MGHRA and CDR2 YSYEKL come from the germline V gene.

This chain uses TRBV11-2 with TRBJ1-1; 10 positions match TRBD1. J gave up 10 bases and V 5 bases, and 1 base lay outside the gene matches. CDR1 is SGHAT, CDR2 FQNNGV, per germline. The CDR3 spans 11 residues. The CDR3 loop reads CASSRDRGAFF. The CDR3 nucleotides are TGTGCCAGCAGCAGGGACAGGGGAGCTTTCTTT. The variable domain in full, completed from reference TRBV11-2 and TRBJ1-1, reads EAGVAQSPRYKIIEKRQSVAFWCNPISGHATLYWYQQILGQGPKLLIQFQNNGVVDDSQLPKDRFSAERLKGVDSTLKIQPAKLEDSAVYLCASSRDRGAFFGQGTRLTVV.